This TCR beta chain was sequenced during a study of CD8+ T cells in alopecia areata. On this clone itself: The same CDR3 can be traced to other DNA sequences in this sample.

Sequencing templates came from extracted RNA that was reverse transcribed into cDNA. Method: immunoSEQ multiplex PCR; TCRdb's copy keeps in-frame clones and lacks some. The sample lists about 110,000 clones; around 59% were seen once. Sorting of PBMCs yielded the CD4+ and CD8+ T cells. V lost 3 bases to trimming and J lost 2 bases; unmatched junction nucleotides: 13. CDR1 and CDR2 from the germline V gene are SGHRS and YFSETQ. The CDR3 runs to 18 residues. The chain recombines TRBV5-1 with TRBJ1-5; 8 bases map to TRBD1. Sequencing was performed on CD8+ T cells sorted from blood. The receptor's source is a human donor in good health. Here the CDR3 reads CASSCWSGGLGGNQPQHF. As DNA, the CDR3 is TGCGCCAGCAGCTGCTGGTCAGGGGGCCTGGGTGGCAATCAGCCCCAGCATTTT.